Listed here are 6 T cell receptor beta chains from one sample, sequenced in a study of vaccination effects on CD4 cells after COVID-19. Their cognate antigens are unknown. Method: immunoSEQ multiplex PCR; TCRdb's copy keeps in-frame clones and lacks some. Of approximately 54,000 clones in the sample, over 80% were seen once. Sequencing was preceded by expansion of antigen-specific CD4+ T cells with viral peptide pools in the ViraFEST assay. Isolating CD4+ T cells followed more than eight days of culture. This material consisted of CD4+ T cells from PBMCs cultured with HCoV-229E spike peptides, taken before COVID-19 vaccination. The source is a human donor who received a COVID-19 vaccine.

The rearrangement links TRBV25-1 to TRBJ1-2, with 7 positions matching TRBD1. V dropped 8 bases and J dropped 1; count of bases not matched to a gene: 10. Germline CDR1 is MGHDK and CDR2 is SYGVNS. The CDR3 is made up of 15 amino acids. The CDR3 loop reads CASGGEGAFNYGYTF. CDR3 bases: TGTGCCAGCGGGGGGGAGGGGGCGTTTAACTATGGCTACACCTTC.

About this clone itself: A junction boundary mismatches the germline segment, possibly from a read error. The chain combines TRBV6-5 with TRBJ2-3; 12 positions match TRBD2. Germline values: CDR1 MNHEY, CDR2 SVGAGI. CDR3 length: 14 residues. CDR3 DNA sequence: TGTGCCAGCAGTTACCGACTAGCGGGGGATATGCAGTATTTT. Translating gives CASSYRLAGDMQYF.

Only a few counts were recorded for this clone. This chain uses TRBV24-1 with TRBJ2-2; possibly TRBD1 for D (6 bases). Germline loops: CDR1 KGHDR, CDR2 SFDVKD. The CDR3 sequence is 14 residues long. The V and J ends lost 6 bases and 7 bases respectively, with 14 bases between them. CDR3 in amino acids: CATSPPGHLGELFF. In DNA, the CDR3 is TGTGCCACCAGTCCTCCGGGACACCTCGGGGAGCTGTTTTTT.

The chain joins TRBV2 to TRBJ2-5; TRBD1 matches at 8 bases. In germline, CDR1 is SNHLY, CDR2 FYNNEI. Losses at the gene ends were 2 bases for V and 5 bases for J; bases not matched to a gene: 7. The CDR3 runs 15 residues. The CDR3 region has the DNA TGTGCCAGCAGTGAACTGACAGGGGCGGGGGAGACCCAGTACTTC. Amino acids: CASSELTGAGETQYF.

The V gene is TRBV7-8, the J gene TRBJ2-1; possible D gene TRBD1, 6 bases. From germline, CDR1 is SGHVS and CDR2 FQNEAQ. The V gene lost 5 bases and the J gene lost 3 bases, with 14 bases spanning the gap. This CDR3 contains 15 residues. CDR3 nucleotides: TGTGCCAGCAGCCTCCGGGACACCTACTACAATGAGCAGTTCTTC. Encoded protein: CASSLRDTYYNEQFF.

This chain uses TRBV9 with TRBJ1-1; no clear D gene. The V end lost 2 bases, the J end lost 4 bases, and 9 bases lay between the germline ends. This CDR3 contains 13 residues. In germline, CDR1 is SGDLS, CDR2 YYNGEE. The CDR3 loop reads CASSVGWGTEAFF. In nucleotides, the CDR3 is TGTGCCAGCAGCGTTGGCTGGGGCACTGAAGCTTTCTTT.